This TCR beta chain came from a study of technical replicates of blood from a few donors. The CDR3 consists of 12 residues. V lost 8 bases to trimming and J lost 4 bases, with 12 bases between them. The V gene's germline CDR1 is SEHNR and CDR2 FQNEAQ (reference sequence). The table came from immunoSEQ multiplex PCR; TCRdb's copy has only in-frame clones and leaves some out. The sample shows approximately 64,000 clones, around 86% of them seen only once. The material sequenced was PBMCs. This TCR was sampled from a human donor in good health. Some clones in this sample may be carry-over from other donors' samples. This chain links TRBV7-9 with TRBJ2-7; possible D gene TRBD1, 5 bases. The CDR3: CASRKGSYEQYF. Written as DNA, the CDR3 is TGTGCCAGCCGCAAGGGGTCATACGAGCAGTACTTC.